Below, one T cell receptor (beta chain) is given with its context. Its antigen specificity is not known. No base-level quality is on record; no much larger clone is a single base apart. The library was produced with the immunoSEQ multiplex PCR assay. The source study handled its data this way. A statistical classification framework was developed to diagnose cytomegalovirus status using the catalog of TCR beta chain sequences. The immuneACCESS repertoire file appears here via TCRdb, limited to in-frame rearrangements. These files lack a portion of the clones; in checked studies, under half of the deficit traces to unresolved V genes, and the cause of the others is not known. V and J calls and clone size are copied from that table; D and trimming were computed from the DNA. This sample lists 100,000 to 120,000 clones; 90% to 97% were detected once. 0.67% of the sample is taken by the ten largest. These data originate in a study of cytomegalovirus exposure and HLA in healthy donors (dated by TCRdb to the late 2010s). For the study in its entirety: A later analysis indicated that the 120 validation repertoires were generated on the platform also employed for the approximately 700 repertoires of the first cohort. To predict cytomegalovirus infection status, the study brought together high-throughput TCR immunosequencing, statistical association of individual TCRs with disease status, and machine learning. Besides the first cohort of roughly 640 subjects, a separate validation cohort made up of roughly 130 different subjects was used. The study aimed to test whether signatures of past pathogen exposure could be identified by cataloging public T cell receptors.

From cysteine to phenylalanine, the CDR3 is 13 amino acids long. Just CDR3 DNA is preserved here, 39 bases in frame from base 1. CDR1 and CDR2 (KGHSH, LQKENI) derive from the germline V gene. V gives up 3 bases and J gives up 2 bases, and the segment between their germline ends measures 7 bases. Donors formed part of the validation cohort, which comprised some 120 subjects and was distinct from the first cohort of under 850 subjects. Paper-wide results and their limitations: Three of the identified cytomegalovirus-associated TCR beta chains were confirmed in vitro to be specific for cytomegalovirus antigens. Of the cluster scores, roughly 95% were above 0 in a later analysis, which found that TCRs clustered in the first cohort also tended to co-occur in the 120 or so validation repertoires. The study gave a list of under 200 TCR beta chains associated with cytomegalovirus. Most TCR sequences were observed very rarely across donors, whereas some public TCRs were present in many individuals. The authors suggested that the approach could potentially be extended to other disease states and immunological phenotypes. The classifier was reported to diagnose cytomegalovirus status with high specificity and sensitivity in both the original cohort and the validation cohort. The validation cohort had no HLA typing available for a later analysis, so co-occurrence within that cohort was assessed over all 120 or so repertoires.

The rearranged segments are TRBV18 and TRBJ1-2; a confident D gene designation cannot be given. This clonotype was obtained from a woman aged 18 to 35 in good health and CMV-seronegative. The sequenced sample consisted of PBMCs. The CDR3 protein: CASSPSGNYGYTF. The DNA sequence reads TGTGCCAGCTCACCCTCGGGGAACTATGGCTACACCTTC.